The 5 T cell receptor beta chains below come from one sample, sequenced in a study of blood T cell repertoires in COVID-19 (dated by TCRdb to about 2020). The library was prepared using the immunoSEQ multiplex PCR assay. The table was pulled from immuneACCESS by TCRdb, which kept in-frame rearrangements only. Such tables lose some clones; where checked, under half of the loss comes from unresolved V genes, and the rest has no known cause. For this sample the table gives around 290,000 clones, of which about nine tenths were detected only once. The ten top clones hold less than 3% of the sample. Material for sequencing was PBMCs or T cells enriched from blood (not recorded which). Receptors were obtained from a woman under 30 who had recovered from COVID-19.

In this sample, this clone turned up a few times. The chain uses TRBV3-1 (or the pseudogene TRBV3-2) and TRBJ2-7, with D perhaps matching TRBD1 (5 bases). CDR3 length equals 12 residues. From germline, CDR1 is LGHDT and CDR2 YNNKEL (reference sequence). V lost 4 bases and J lost 7, with 11 bases in between. The CDR3 is CASSPQGDEQYF. CDR3 coding DNA: TGTGCCAGCAGCCCGCAGGGTGATGAGCAGTACTTC.

This clone was observed a few times. The V call is TRBV2, the J call TRBJ1-2; TRBD1 matches at 8 bases. J lost 4 bases, V lost 4 bases, and 2 bases had no gene match. Germline V gene data show CDR1 as SNHLY and CDR2 as FYNNEI. The CDR3 contains 13 residues. The CDR3 loop is CASSGQGSYGYTF. DNA for the CDR3: TGTGCCAGCAGTGGACAGGGGTCCTATGGCTACACCTTC.

This chain connects TRBV2 to TRBJ1-1, with 10 positions matching TRBD1. V lost 7 bases, J lost 3 bases, and 5 bases stayed unmatched. CDR1 and CDR2 (germline): SNHLY, FYNNEI. The length of the CDR3 is 14 residues. CDR3 sequence: CASNGQGEDTEAFF. The DNA for the CDR3 is TGTGCCAGCAACGGACAGGGGGAGGACACTGAAGCTTTCTTT.

This clone was observed many times. This rearrangement joins TRBV30 to TRBJ2-5; 8 bases fit TRBD2. Losses at the gene ends were 3 bases for V and 2 bases for J; bases not matched to a gene: 5. The CDR3 extends over 14 amino acids. Germline V CDR1 and CDR2: GTSNPN, SVGIG (reference sequence). This CDR3 reads CAWSGTSGQETQYF. The CDR3 DNA reads TGTGCCTGGAGCGGAACTAGCGGTCAAGAGACCCAGTACTTC.

The V call is TRBV11-2, the J call TRBJ1-5; possible D gene TRBD1, 5 bases. This CDR3 is built from 16 residues. V shed 4 bases and J shed 7 bases, with 20 bases lying between them. CDR1 and CDR2 (germline): SGHAT, FQNNGV. The CDR3 reads CASSSLGDSRGQPQHF. The DNA of the CDR3 is TGTGCCAGCAGCTCCCTAGGGGACTCCCGGGGGCAGCCCCAGCATTTT.